The clone carrying this T cell receptor beta chain was detected a few times. Germline V gene data show CDR1 as SQVTM and CDR2 as ANQGSEA. This CDR3 has 12 amino acids. V was shortened by 6 bases and J by 10 bases, with 16 bases between the two germline ends. This sample stems from a study of blood T cells in healthy people across ages. Next came a second PCR, run for about 6 to 11 cycles, which used a sample-barcoded 5' primer along with a J-beta primer mix. A single record per CDR3 protein comes from TCRdb applying MiXCR to the 5' RACE reads. Of over 600,000 distinct CDR3 sequences in the sample, approximately 60% were seen once.

The TCR was taken from a man in his forties or fifties in good health. The chain couples TRBV29-1 to TRBJ2-1, with D possibly TRBD1 on 6 matching bases. Source material: blood. The CDR3, as DNA: TGCAGCGTGTACAGGGCGTTGGGGGAGCAGTTCTTC. It specifies CSVYRALGEQFF.